Each of the 28 T cell receptor beta chains below was sequenced from the same sample in a study of OX40 agonist ivuxolimab in advanced cancers. TCRdb keeps only in-frame clones here, not all; method: immunoSEQ multiplex PCR. The sample holds tens of thousands of clones, around 86% seen once. The sequencing used CD4+ or CD8+ T cells sorted from blood, collected in a trial of the OX40 agonist ivuxolimab. These TCRs come from an adult with an advanced solid tumor such as melanoma, head and neck, liver or kidney cancer.

CDR3 amino acids: CASSPWTAGSEAFF. The CDR3 nucleotides are TGTGCCAGCAGTCCCTGGACGGCTGGCTCTGAAGCTTTCTTT. The genes are TRBV27 and TRBJ1-1, with no clear D. The ends were cut back, 5 bases at V and 6 bases at J, with 16 bases in the middle. This CDR3 is built from 14 residues. CDR1 is MNHEY and CDR2 is SMNVEV in the germline V gene (reference sequence).

This sequence joins TRBV30 and TRBJ1-5; D may be TRBD1 (5 bases). Per germline, CDR1 GTSNPN and CDR2 SVGIG (reference sequence). The CDR3 is made up of 14 amino acids. Trimming left V 2 bases short and J 2 bases short, with 10 bases between. CDR3 amino acids: CAWSMGGGNQPQHF. The DNA for the CDR3 is TGTGCCTGGAGTATGGGGGGAGGCAATCAGCCCCAGCATTTT. The full variable domain, in which reference TRBV30 and TRBJ1-5 provide the parts outside the CDR3, is SQTIHQWPATLVQPVGSPLSLECTVEGTSNPNLYWYRQAAGRGLQLLFYSVGIGQISSEVPQNLSASRPQDRQFILSSKKLLLSDSGFYLCAWSMGGGNQPQHFGDGTRLSIL.

This sequence joins TRBV11-2 and TRBJ2-1; 12 positions match TRBD2. CDR3 length equals 16 residues. The germline V gene has CDR1 SGHAT and CDR2 FQNNGV. With V trimmed by 2 bases and J by 8 bases, 7 bases remained unmatched. The CDR3 nucleotides are TGTGCCAGCAGCTTAATTCGGACTAGCGGGATCTATGAGCAGTTCTTC. Translated: CASSLIRTSGIYEQFF.

The gene calls are TRBV28 and TRBJ2-3; the D gene is possibly TRBD2 (7 bases). CDR1 MDHEN and CDR2 SYDVKM come from the germline V gene. Between the trimmed V and J ends, which lost 8 bases and 4 bases, there was a span of 19 bases. This CDR3 is 15 amino acids long. CDR3 region: CASRSHLGGADTQYF. The CDR3 DNA reads as TGTGCCAGCCGTTCTCATTTAGGGGGGGCAGATACGCAGTATTTT.

This rearrangement joins TRBV7-3 to TRBJ1-2; possible D gene TRBD1, 6 bases. The CDR3 has 13 amino acids. Trimming removed 1 base from V and 3 bases from J, with 6 bases in between. Germline V gives CDR1 SGHTA, CDR2 FQGTGA. CDR3 protein: CASSLNRDYGYTF. In DNA, the CDR3 is TGTGCCAGCAGCTTAAACAGGGACTATGGCTACACCTTC.

In its sample, this clone was seen a few times. The rearrangement links TRBV18 to TRBJ2-3, with D possibly TRBD2 on 5 matching bases. Trimming took off 3 bases at V and 4 bases at J, with 14 bases between the two ends. Germline V gene lookup returns CDR1 KGHSH and CDR2 LQKENI. This CDR3 is built from 15 residues. The CDR3: CASSPQLERADTQYF. Written as DNA, the CDR3 is TGTGCCAGCTCACCGCAACTAGAGAGGGCAGATACGCAGTATTTT. The full variable domain, in which reference TRBV18 and TRBJ2-3 provide the parts outside the CDR3, is NAGVMQNPRHLVRRRGQEARLRCSPMKGHSHVYWYRQLPEEGLKFMVYLQKENIIDESGMPKERFSAEFPKEGPSILRIQQVVRGDSAAYFCASSPQLERADTQYFGPGTRLTVL.

V and J are TRBV27 and TRBJ2-7, with 9 positions matching TRBD2. V was pared by 0 bases and J by 6 bases, with 9 bases of the junction left unmatched. CDR1 and CDR2 from the germline V gene are MNHEY and SMNVEV (reference sequence). This CDR3 spans 16 amino acids. The CDR3 sequence is CASSLSMAGGPSEQYF. CDR3 DNA sequence: TGTGCCAGCAGTTTATCGATGGCGGGAGGGCCAAGCGAGCAGTACTTC.

The V call is TRBV4-2, the J call TRBJ2-6; 11 bases are a match to TRBD2. Germline V gives CDR1 LGHNA, CDR2 YNFKEQ. V gave up 4 bases and J gave up 0 bases; unmatched junction bases: 8. CDR3 length: 19 residues. The CDR3 region is CASSRGGLAGFSGANVLTF. For the CDR3, the DNA is TGTGCCAGCAGCCGGGGAGGACTAGCGGGTTTCTCTGGGGCCAACGTCCTGACTTTC.

V and J are TRBV28 and TRBJ2-7; 7 nucleotides align to TRBD1. The V segment lost 5 bases and the J segment 2 bases; nucleotides outside the gene matches: 9. Germline CDR1 MDHEN, CDR2 SYDVKM. The CDR3 is made up of 15 amino acids. The CDR3 here is CASSILRDRAYEQYF. CDR3 DNA: TGTGCCAGCAGTATCCTCCGGGACAGAGCCTACGAGCAGTACTTC.

The chain joins TRBV6-1 to TRBJ2-7; 11 bases line up with TRBD1. From germline, CDR1 is MNHNS and CDR2 SASEGT. The CDR3 loop spans 16 amino acids. The J segment lost 1 base and the V segment lost 2 bases, leaving 4 bases of the junction unmatched. The CDR3 bases are TGTGCCAGCAGTGAAAACGGACAGGGGGCGTCCTACGAGCAGTACTTC. This sequence encodes CASSENGQGASYEQYF.

The rearrangement uses TRBV9 and TRBJ1-2; 10 bases line up with TRBD1. The length of the CDR3 is 17 residues. The V gene end was trimmed by 3 bases and the J gene end by 4 bases; junction bases not matched to a gene: 12. Germline V gene sequence: CDR1 SGDLS, CDR2 YYNGEE. The CDR3, as DNA: TGTGCCAGCAGCGCCGACGACAGGGGGCTTTTTAGCTATGGCTACACCTTC. It yields the protein CASSADDRGLFSYGYTF.

The gene calls are TRBV28 and TRBJ2-1; D may correspond to TRBD1 or TRBD2 (5 bases each). Looked up from germline, CDR1 is MDHEN and CDR2 is SYDVKM. The length of the CDR3 is 13 residues. Trimming removed 6 bases at V and 7 bases at J, with 13 bases between. Here the CDR3 DNA reads TGTGCCAGCAGCCCCGGGGCGTCGAATGAGCAGTTCTTC. Translating it yields CASSPGASNEQFF.

This clone was detected only once. The chain uses TRBV18 and TRBJ2-3; D gene unclear. Per the germline V gene, CDR1 is KGHSH and CDR2 is LQKENI. This CDR3 contains 17 residues. Trimming removed 2 bases at V and 5 bases at J, with 20 bases between. The CDR3 sequence: CASSPILGSGRVDTQYF. CDR3 in DNA: TGTGCCAGCTCACCAATCCTTGGATCGGGCCGGGTAGATACGCAGTATTTT.

The sample holds one count of this clone. The rearrangement joins TRBV6-6 to TRBJ1-2; TRBD1 agrees at 11 bases. Trimming cost V 8 bases and J 4 bases; bases outside gene matches: 9. The germline V gene has CDR1 MNHNY and CDR2 SVGAGI (reference sequence). The CDR3 sequence is 15 residues long. The CDR3 sequence is CASLRAGTGGYGYTF. CDR3 DNA sequence: TGTGCCAGCCTGAGAGCCGGGACAGGGGGCTATGGCTACACCTTC.

The chain employs TRBV28 and TRBJ2-3; 12 bases fit TRBD2. The CDR3 runs 15 residues. Germline CDR1 MDHEN, CDR2 SYDVKM. V lost 6 bases, J lost 3 bases, and 4 bases stayed unmatched. CDR3 protein: CASRSGLAGTDTQYF. CDR3 DNA sequence: TGTGCCAGCAGGAGCGGACTAGCGGGAACAGATACGCAGTATTTT. Together with reference TRBV28 and TRBJ2-3, the CDR3 gives the full variable domain: DVKVTQSSRYLVKRTGEKVFLECVQDMDHENMFWYRQDPGLGLRLIYFSYDVKMKEKGDIPEGYSVSREKKERFSLILESASTNQTSMYLCASRSGLAGTDTQYFGPGTRLTVL.

J is TRBJ2-2 and V is TRBV28, with 8 bases that match TRBD1. Germline lookup yields CDR1 MDHEN and CDR2 SYDVKM. The ends lost 4 bases at V and 7 bases at J; junction bases unmatched: 11. The CDR3 sequence is 16 residues long. The chain's CDR3 is CASSSPGGSEVGELFF. The CDR3 nucleotides are TGTGCCAGCAGTTCACCAGGGGGCTCGGAGGTCGGGGAGCTGTTTTTT.

For the CDR3, the DNA is TGTGCCAGCAGCTACCAAAGGGACACCGGGGAGCTGTTTTTT. Protein sequence: CASSYQRDTGELFF. This chain uses TRBV2 with TRBJ2-2; no clear D. V shed 6 bases and J shed 3 bases, with 11 bases lying between them. Germline lookup yields CDR1 SNHLY and CDR2 FYNNEI. The CDR3 consists of 14 residues. The whole variable domain, filled in from reference TRBV2 and TRBJ2-2, reads EPEVTQTPSHQVTQMGQEVILRCVPISNHLYFYWYRQILGQKVEFLVSFYNNEISEKSEIFDDQFSVERPDGSNFTLKIRSTKLEDSAMYFCASSYQRDTGELFFGEGSRLTVL.

This rearrangement joins TRBV19 to TRBJ1-2; D perhaps matches TRBD1 (5 bases). The CDR3 covers 14 residues. CDR1 LNHDA and CDR2 SQIVND come from the germline V gene (reference sequence). Trimming left V 10 bases short and J 2 bases short, with 17 bases between. CDR3 sequence reads: CATRDSHLNYGYTF. As DNA, the CDR3 is TGTGCCACCCGTGACAGCCACCTCAACTATGGCTACACCTTC.

This rearrangement joins TRBV28 to TRBJ2-7, with a weak D call TRBD1 (6 bases). Germline CDR1 MDHEN, CDR2 SYDVKM. The CDR3 has 14 residues. Trimming pared 5 bases from V and 3 bases from J, leaving 14 bases between. The CDR3 spells CASSPPDRFYEQYF. The CDR3 DNA is TGTGCCAGCAGTCCACCGGACAGATTCTACGAGCAGTACTTC.

This chain links TRBV9 with TRBJ1-4; D is unresolved. Germline assignment: CDR1 SGDLS and CDR2 YYNGEE. Trimming pared 1 base from V and 8 bases from J, leaving 18 bases between. The CDR3 contains 16 residues. The CDR3 reads CASSVKAGQIGEKLFF. CDR3 nucleotide sequence: TGTGCCAGCAGCGTAAAGGCGGGCCAAATCGGGGAAAAACTGTTTTTT. The variable domain in full, with the rest retrieved from reference TRBV9 and TRBJ1-4, is DSGVTQTPKHLITATGQRVTLRCSPRSGDLSVYWYQQSLDQGLQFLIQYYNGEERAKGNILERFSAQQFPDLHSELNLSSLELGDSALYFCASSVKAGQIGEKLFFGSGTQLSVL.

The rearrangement joins TRBV19 to TRBJ2-2; 12 nucleotides align to TRBD2. The CDR3 totals 17 residues. The J segment lost 3 bases and the V segment lost 8 bases, leaving 10 bases of the junction unmatched. Germline CDR1 reads LNHDA; CDR2 reads SQIVND (reference sequence). This CDR3 reads CASSSGRASRYTGELFF. In DNA form, the CDR3 reads TGTGCCAGTTCTAGCGGGAGGGCCTCTAGGTACACCGGGGAGCTGTTTTTT.

CDR3 nucleotides: TGTGCCACCAGGGGACAGAATAATGAAAAACTGTTTTTT. Amino acids: CATRGQNNEKLFF. The rearrangement uses TRBV27 and TRBJ1-4, with 7 bases fitting TRBD1. V shed 10 bases and J 4 bases; nucleotides not matched to a gene: 6. The germline V gene has CDR1 MNHEY and CDR2 SMNVEV (reference sequence). This CDR3 is 13 amino acids long.

The chain joins TRBV7-9 to TRBJ2-2; TRBD1 matches at 9 bases. V gave up 1 base and J gave up 0 bases; unmatched junction bases: 0. The germline gives CDR1 SEHNR, CDR2 FQNEAQ (reference sequence). This CDR3 is 16 amino acids long. CDR3 protein: CASSLDRGPNTGELFF. The CDR3 nucleotides read TGTGCCAGCAGCTTAGACAGGGGGCCGAACACCGGGGAGCTGTTTTTT.

This chain joins TRBV9 and TRBJ1-2, with TRBD1 identical over 10 bases. The V gene's germline CDR1 is SGDLS and CDR2 YYNGEE. This CDR3 has 16 residues. J was trimmed by 6 bases and V by 0 bases; bases with no gene match: 8. CDR3 coding DNA: TGTGCCAGCAGCGTAGGGGAGACAGGGGGCGGCGATGGCTACACCTTC. Its translation is CASSVGETGGGDGYTF.

The rearrangement uses TRBV18 and TRBJ2-5; D may be TRBD1 (6 bases). The end of the DNA aligns better with TRBJ2-7, so the J call may be wrong. The CDR3 loop spans 12 amino acids. The germline gives CDR1 KGHSH, CDR2 LQKENI. In DNA, the CDR3 is TGTGCCAGCTCACGGGACAACTACGAGCAGTACTTC. Residues: CASSRDNYEQYF.

This sequence joins TRBV5-6 and TRBJ2-5; a possible D gene is TRBD2 (5 bases). With 1 base removed from V and 0 bases from J, the gap between germline ends came to 13 bases. Germline CDR1 SGHDT, CDR2 YYEEEE. This CDR3 is built from 16 residues. Here the CDR3 reads CASSLLGGPHQETQYF. CDR3 DNA: TGTGCCAGCAGCTTGCTGGGCGGGCCTCACCAAGAGACCCAGTACTTC.

The chain is built from TRBV19 and TRBJ2-3; 7 nucleotides match TRBD1. The CDR3 is 15 amino acids. CDR1 and CDR2 from the germline V gene are LNHDA and SQIVND (reference sequence). V dropped 0 bases and J dropped 3; count of bases not matched to a gene: 3. The CDR3, as DNA: TGTGCCAGTAGTATAGACCCGACAGGGACAGATACGCAGTATTTT. This translates into CASSIDPTGTDTQYF.

The J gene is TRBJ2-5, the V gene TRBV2; TRBD2 agrees at 12 bases. The CDR3 runs 15 residues. Germline lookup yields CDR1 SNHLY and CDR2 FYNNEI. Germline trimming cut 5 bases from V and 6 bases from J; bases unmatched to any gene: 7. The CDR3 DNA is TGTGCCAGCAGTTCTAGCGGGAGGGCCCTAAAGACCCAGTACTTC. Protein product: CASSSSGRALKTQYF.